This TCR beta chain is drawn from a study of blood T cells in healthy people across ages. A second PCR of about 7 to 12 cycles used a sample-barcoded 5' primer and a J-beta primer mix. MiXCR was run by TCRdb on the 5' RACE reads, yielding one entry per CDR3 protein. The sample shows fewer than 1,200,000 distinct CDR3 sequences, 20% to 25% of them seen only once. The CDR3 spans 14 residues. Trimming at V came to 3 bases and at J to 8 bases, leaving 3 bases not matched to a gene. Germline V gives CDR1 SGHVS, CDR2 FNYEAQ. Separately, the same data were catalogued under a study of T cells of mothers and their children. Per that study: Similar thymic selection effects on TCR recombination output appear in pairs, both related and unrelated.

The chain uses TRBV7-6 and TRBJ2-1, with 11 positions matching TRBD1. This TCR derives from a girl aged 2-10 years in good health. The material sequenced was blood. CDR3 in amino acids: CASSLGQGDYEQFF. CDR3 nucleotide sequence: TGTGCCAGCAGCTTGGGACAGGGGGACTATGAGCAGTTCTTC. Filled out from reference TRBV7-6 and TRBJ2-1, the complete variable domain reads GAGVSQSPRYKVTKRGQDVALRCDPISGHVSLYWYRQALGQGPEFLTYFNYEAQQDKSGLPNDRFSAERPEGSISTLTIQRTEQRDSAMYRCASSLGQGDYEQFFGPGTRLTVL.